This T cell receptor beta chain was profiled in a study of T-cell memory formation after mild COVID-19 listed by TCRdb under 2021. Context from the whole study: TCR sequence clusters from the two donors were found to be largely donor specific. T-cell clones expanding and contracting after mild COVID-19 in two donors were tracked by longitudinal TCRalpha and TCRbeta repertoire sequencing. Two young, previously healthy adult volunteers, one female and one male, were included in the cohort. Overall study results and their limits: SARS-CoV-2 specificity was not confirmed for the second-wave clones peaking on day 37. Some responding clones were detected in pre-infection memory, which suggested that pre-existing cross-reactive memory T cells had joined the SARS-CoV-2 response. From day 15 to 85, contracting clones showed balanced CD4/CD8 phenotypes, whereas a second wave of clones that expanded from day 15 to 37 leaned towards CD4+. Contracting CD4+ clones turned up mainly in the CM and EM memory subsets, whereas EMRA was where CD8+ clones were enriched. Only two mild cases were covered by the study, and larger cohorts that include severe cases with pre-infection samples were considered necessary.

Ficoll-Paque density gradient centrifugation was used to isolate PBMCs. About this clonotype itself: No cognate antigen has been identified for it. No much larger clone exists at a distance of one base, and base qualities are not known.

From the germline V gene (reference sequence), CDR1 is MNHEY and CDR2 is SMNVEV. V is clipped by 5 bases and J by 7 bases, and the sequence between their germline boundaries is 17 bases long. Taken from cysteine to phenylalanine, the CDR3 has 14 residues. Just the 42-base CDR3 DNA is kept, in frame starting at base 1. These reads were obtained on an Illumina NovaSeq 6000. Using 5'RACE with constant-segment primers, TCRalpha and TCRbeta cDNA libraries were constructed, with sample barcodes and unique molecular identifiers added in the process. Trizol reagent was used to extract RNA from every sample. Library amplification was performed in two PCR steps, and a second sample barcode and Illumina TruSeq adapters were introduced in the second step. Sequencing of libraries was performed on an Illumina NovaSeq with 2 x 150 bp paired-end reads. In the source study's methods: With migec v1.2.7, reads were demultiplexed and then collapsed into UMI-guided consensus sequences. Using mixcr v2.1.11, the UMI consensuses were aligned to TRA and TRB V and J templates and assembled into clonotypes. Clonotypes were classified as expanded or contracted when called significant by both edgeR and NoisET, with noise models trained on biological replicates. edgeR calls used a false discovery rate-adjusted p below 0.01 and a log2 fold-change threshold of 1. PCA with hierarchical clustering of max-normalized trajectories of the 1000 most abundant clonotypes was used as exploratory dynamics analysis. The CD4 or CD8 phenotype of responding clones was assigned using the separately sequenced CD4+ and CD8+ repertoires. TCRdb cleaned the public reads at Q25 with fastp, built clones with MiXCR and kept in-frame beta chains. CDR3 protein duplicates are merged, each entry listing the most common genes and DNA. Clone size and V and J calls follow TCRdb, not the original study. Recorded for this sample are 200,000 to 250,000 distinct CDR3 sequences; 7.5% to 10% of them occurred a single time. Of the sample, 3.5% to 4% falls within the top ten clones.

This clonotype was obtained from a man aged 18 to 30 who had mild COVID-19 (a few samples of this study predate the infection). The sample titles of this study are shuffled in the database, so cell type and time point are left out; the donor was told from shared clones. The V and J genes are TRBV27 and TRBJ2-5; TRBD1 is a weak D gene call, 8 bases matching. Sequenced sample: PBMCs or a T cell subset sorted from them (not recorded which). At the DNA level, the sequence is TGTGCCAGCAGTACGGCGACAGGGGAGGGGACCCAGTACTTC. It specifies CASSTATGEGTQYF.